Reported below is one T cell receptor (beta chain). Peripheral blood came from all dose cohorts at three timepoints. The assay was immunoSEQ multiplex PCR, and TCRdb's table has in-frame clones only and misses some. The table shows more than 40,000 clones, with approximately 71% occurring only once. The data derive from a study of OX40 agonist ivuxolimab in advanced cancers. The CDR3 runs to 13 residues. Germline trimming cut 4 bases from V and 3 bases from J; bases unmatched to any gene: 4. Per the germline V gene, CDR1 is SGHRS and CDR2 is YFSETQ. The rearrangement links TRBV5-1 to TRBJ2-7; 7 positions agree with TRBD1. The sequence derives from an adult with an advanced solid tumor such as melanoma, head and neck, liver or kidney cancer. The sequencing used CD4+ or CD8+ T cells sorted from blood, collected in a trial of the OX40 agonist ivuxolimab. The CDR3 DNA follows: TGCGCCAGCAGCGTAGCAGGGGGCTACGAGCAGTACTTC. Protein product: CASSVAGGYEQYF.